Following are 21 T cell receptor beta chains from one sample sequenced in a study of blood T cell repertoires in COVID-19. Only in-frame clones appear in the TCRdb table, and some are missing; sequencing was by immunoSEQ multiplex PCR. The profile covers around 220,000 clones, with about 90% appearing a single time and around 16% taken by the ten largest. Material for sequencing was PBMCs or T cells enriched from blood (not recorded which). Receptors were obtained from a man aged 25 to 45 who had been exposed to COVID-19.

CDR3 amino acids: CASSPFGELFF. The CDR3 nucleotides read TGTGCCAGCAGTCCTTTCGGGGAGCTGTTTTTT. The chain links TRBV2 to TRBJ2-2; no clear D. Germline lookup yields CDR1 SNHLY and CDR2 FYNNEI. V was trimmed by 5 bases and J by 7 bases, leaving 5 bases between them. The CDR3 runs 11 residues.

The chain couples TRBV25-1 to TRBJ2-4; 7 bases are a match to TRBD1. The V gene's germline CDR1 is MGHDK and CDR2 SYGVNS. The CDR3 spans 17 residues. Germline trimming cut 6 bases from V and 0 bases from J; bases unmatched to any gene: 11. CDR3 residues: CASSSTGMGLAKNIQYF. CDR3 nucleotide sequence: TGTGCCAGCAGCTCGACAGGGATGGGTCTAGCCAAAAACATTCAGTACTTC.

This sequence joins TRBV12-3 or TRBV12-4 and TRBJ1-5; unclear D gene. There are 13 residues in the CDR3. V was cut by 8 bases and J by 2 bases, with 10 bases left in between. The CDR3 loop is CASGPLGNQPQHF. CDR3 nucleotides: TGTGCCAGCGGGCCATTGGGCAATCAGCCCCAGCATTTT.

The V gene is TRBV18, the J gene TRBJ2-3; 7 bases agree with TRBD2. V was clipped by 5 bases and J by 5 bases; unmatched bases: 7. Germline lookup yields CDR1 KGHSH and CDR2 LQKENI. The CDR3 contains 14 residues. The CDR3 sequence: CASSRLATEDTQYF. The CDR3 DNA is TGTGCCAGCTCAAGACTAGCTACCGAAGATACGCAGTATTTT. Full variable domain (missing parts from reference TRBV18 and TRBJ2-3): NAGVMQNPRHLVRRRGQEARLRCSPMKGHSHVYWYRQLPEEGLKFMVYLQKENIIDESGMPKERFSAEFPKEGPSILRIQQVVRGDSAAYFCASSRLATEDTQYFGPGTRLTVL.

The V call is TRBV5-4, the J call TRBJ2-2; 7 bases align to TRBD2. Germline CDR1 SGHNT, CDR2 YYREEE (reference sequence). Trimming cost V 7 bases and J 4 bases; bases outside gene matches: 10. The CDR3 loop spans 15 amino acids. The CDR3 DNA follows: TGTGCCAGCCAAGCGACTAGCCCGAGCACCGGGGAGCTGTTTTTT. It specifies CASQATSPSTGELFF.

The chain has TRBV7-6 and TRBJ2-1; a weak D match, TRBD1 (6 bases). The germline V gene encodes CDR1 SGHVS and CDR2 FNYEAQ. V was trimmed by 4 bases and J by 7 bases, leaving 11 bases between them. The CDR3 has 13 amino acids. CDR3 DNA: TGTGCCAGCAGCTGGCTACAGGGAAATGAGCAGTTCTTC. Translated: CASSWLQGNEQFF.

The V gene is TRBV28, the J gene TRBJ2-7, with D uncertain. The germline V gene encodes CDR1 MDHEN and CDR2 SYDVKM. The CDR3 is 16 residues long. V lost 5 bases and J lost 0, with 17 bases in between. The CDR3, as DNA: TGTGCCAGCAGTCCCCCCGTACAATCCTTCTCCTACGAGCAGTACTTC. This encodes CASSPPVQSFSYEQYF.

The gene calls are TRBV5-5 and TRBJ2-2; D may be TRBD1 (6 bases). V lost 4 bases to trimming and J lost 0 bases, with 13 bases between them. This CDR3 has 16 residues. The germline V gene encodes CDR1 SGHKS and CDR2 YYEKEE (reference sequence). The CDR3 sequence: CASSLGQNSNTGELFF. CDR3 in DNA: TGTGCCAGCAGCCTTGGACAGAACTCGAACACCGGGGAGCTGTTTTTT. Complete variable domain (other parts from reference TRBV5-5 and TRBJ2-2): DAGVTQSPTHLIKTRGQQVTLRCSPISGHKSVSWYQQVLGQGPQFIFQYYEKEERGRGNFPDRFSARQFPNYSSELNVNALLLGDSALYLCASSLGQNSNTGELFFGEGSRLTVL.

This sequence joins TRBV30 and TRBJ1-2; the D gene is possibly TRBD1 (6 bases). The CDR3 loop spans 11 amino acids. V lost 5 bases and J 8 bases, leaving 12 bases between the germline ends. From germline, CDR1 is GTSNPN and CDR2 SVGIG (reference sequence). The CDR3 reads CAWVRGGGYTF. The DNA for the CDR3 is TGTGCCTGGGTCAGGGGCGGGGGCTACACCTTC.

The chain uses TRBV7-7 and TRBJ2-2; the match to TRBD2 covers 9 bases. V shed 10 bases, J shed 5 bases, and the junction held 8 bases outside the gene matches. Germline loops: CDR1 SSHAT, CDR2 FNYEAQ (reference sequence). This CDR3 spans 14 amino acids. This CDR3 is CAIKRGERTGELFF. The DNA for the CDR3 is TGTGCCATAAAGCGGGGGGAGAGAACCGGGGAGCTGTTTTTT.

The chain joins TRBV3-1 (or the pseudogene TRBV3-2) to TRBJ1-1, with a possible D match to TRBD1 (6 bases). CDR1 LGHDT and CDR2 YNNKEL come from the germline V gene (reference sequence). The CDR3 runs 13 residues. Between the trimmed V and J ends, which lost 4 bases and 5 bases, there was a span of 11 bases. In DNA, the CDR3 is TGTGCCAGCAGCCCACAGGGAATTACTGAAGCTTTCTTT. Protein sequence: CASSPQGITEAFF.

This rearrangement joins TRBV13 to TRBJ2-5; a possible D gene is TRBD2 (5 bases). V was clipped by 2 bases and J by 5 bases, with 15 bases between them. CDR3 length: 15 amino acids. Looked up from germline, CDR1 is PRHDT and CDR2 is FYEKMQ (reference sequence). The CDR3 is CASSLNAGRMETQYF. The CDR3 DNA reads TGTGCCAGCAGCTTAAATGCGGGTAGGATGGAGACCCAGTACTTC.

V usage is TRBV2 and J usage is TRBJ1-3; possibly TRBD1 for D (6 bases). There are 14 residues in the CDR3. Trimming shortened V by 4 bases and J by 3 bases, and 10 bases separated the two germline ends. From germline, CDR1 is SNHLY and CDR2 FYNNEI. CDR3 sequence (DNA): TGTGCCAGCAGTGGGCAGGGGCATGGAAACACCATATATTTT. This gives the protein CASSGQGHGNTIYF.

The chain joins TRBV7-2 to TRBJ2-7; no clear D. V lost 5 bases, J lost 6 bases, and 14 bases lay in between. The CDR3 is made up of 13 amino acids. Germline V gene sequence: CDR1 SGHTA, CDR2 FQGNSA. This chain's CDR3 is CASSAEVAREQYF. CDR3 coding DNA: TGTGCCAGCAGCGCTGAGGTCGCACGCGAGCAGTACTTC. Complete variable domain (other parts from reference TRBV7-2 and TRBJ2-7): GAGVSQSPSNKVTEKGKDVELRCDPISGHTALYWYRQSLGQGLEFLIYFQGNSAPDKSGLPSDRFSAERTGGSVSTLTIQRTQQEDSAVYLCASSAEVAREQYFGPGTRLTVT.

This clone was observed a single time. V gene TRBV5-4 combines with J gene TRBJ2-7, with 10 positions matching TRBD2. This CDR3 is built from 15 residues. Trimming cost V 3 bases and J 7 bases; bases outside gene matches: 10. Per germline, CDR1 SGHNT and CDR2 YYREEE (reference sequence). CDR3 DNA sequence: TGTGCCAGCAGCTCCTATAGCGGGGGGTTCCGGGAGCAGTACTTC. This encodes CASSSYSGGFREQYF.

The chain recombines TRBV21-1 with TRBJ1-4; the D segment call TRBD1 is taken from the table without a DNA check. TRBV21-1 is a pseudogene. The CDR3 spans 15 residues. The CDR3 DNA follows: TGTGCCAGCAGCTGGGACAGCCCAACTAATGAAAAACTGTTTTTT. Translation gives CASSWDSPTNEKLFF.

The table lists this clone with a count of one. A read error may produce the germline difference seen at one junction end. The sample carries other DNA sequences with the same CDR3. The CDR3 loop reads CASSQDVNRQETQYF. CDR3 coding DNA: TGTGCCAGTAGCCAAGATGTGAACAGACAAGAGACCCAGTACTTC. V usage is TRBV3-1 (or the pseudogene TRBV3-2) and J usage is TRBJ2-5, with D hard to call. Germline lookup yields CDR1 LGHDT and CDR2 YNNKEL (reference sequence). This CDR3 spans 15 amino acids.

The chain uses TRBV4-3 and TRBJ2-1; TRBD1 matches at 7 bases. CDR3 size: 16 residues. CDR1 and CDR2 from the germline V gene are LGHNA and YSLEER. The J segment lost 2 bases and the V segment lost 3 bases, leaving 7 bases of the junction unmatched. This chain's CDR3 is CASSHPQGDPYNEQFF. The CDR3 DNA sequence: TGCGCCAGCAGCCACCCTCAGGGGGACCCCTACAATGAGCAGTTCTTC.

The genes are TRBV11-2 and TRBJ1-2; the D gene is possibly TRBD1 (6 bases). The germline gives CDR1 SGHAT, CDR2 FQNNGV. This CDR3 has 15 residues. Trimming removed 4 bases from V and 2 bases from J, with 14 bases in between. The CDR3: CASSSWTEPNYGYTF. For the CDR3, the DNA is TGTGCCAGCAGCTCATGGACAGAGCCGAACTATGGCTACACCTTC.

The chain combines TRBV7-6 with TRBJ1-2; 7 bases map to TRBD1. The V gene end was trimmed by 4 bases and the J gene end by 4 bases; junction bases not matched to a gene: 18. The CDR3 loop spans 18 amino acids. From germline, CDR1 is SGHVS and CDR2 FNYEAQ. The CDR3 protein is CASSSRTDRSQDIYGYTF. The CDR3, as DNA: TGTGCCAGCAGCTCCCGAACGGACAGGAGCCAAGATATCTATGGCTACACCTTC.

This clone was seen more than once but under ten times. The J gene is TRBJ1-2, the V gene TRBV6-5; a possible D gene is TRBD1 (5 bases). Germline loops: CDR1 MNHEY, CDR2 SVGAGI. The CDR3 covers 13 residues. Trimming took 4 bases from V and 10 from J, leaving 16 bases between them. CDR3 nucleotides: TGTGCCAGCAGTTGGGGCCGAATCGGCGACTACACCTTC. Amino acid sequence: CASSWGRIGDYTF.